A selection of T cell receptor beta chains follows, all from one sample in a study of shared clonotypes between healthy human individuals. Libraries were prepared by immunoSEQ multiplex PCR; TCRdb keeps only in-frame clonotypes and omits some of them. The sample holds under 2.5 million clones, just under 95% seen once. Sequencing was performed on naive CD4+ T cells from PBMCs. These receptors came from a man aged 18 to 35 in good health. Some clones in this sample may be carry-over from other donors' samples. The CDR3 runs from the conserved cysteine through the conserved F or W. A D gene is named only where the DNA matches it firmly. Clone size is stated in some rows and not others, as once, few, many or a class when expanded.

len	d_gene	v_gene	abundance	j_gene	CDR3aa	CDR3nt
15	.	TRBV5-6	.	TRBJ2-7	CASSPAGGRAYEQYF	TGTGCCAGCAGCCCAGCCGGGGGGCGGGCGTACGAGCAGTACTTC
14	.	TRBV10-1	.	TRBJ1-6	CASSGTPETSPLHF	TGCGCCAGCAGTGGGACACCAGAAACATCACCCCTCCACTTT
15	.	TRBV5-1	.	TRBJ2-3	CASSLDDSERDTQYF	TGCGCCAGCAGCTTGGATGATAGCGAGCGAGATACGCAGTATTTT
15	TRBD1	TRBV29-1	.	TRBJ2-6	CSVGTGHSGANVLTF	TGCAGCGTTGGGACAGGACACTCTGGGGCCAACGTCCTGACTTTC
11	.	TRBV29-1	few	TRBJ1-2	CSYTWAGGYTF	TGCAGCTACACATGGGCTGGTGGCTACACCTTC
16	.	TRBV10-3	.	TRBJ1-3	CAISDSDGRWRNTIYF	TGTGCCATCAGTGACTCGGACGGAAGGTGGAGAAACACCATATATTTT
13	TRBD1	TRBV2	.	TRBJ2-2	CATRTGVAGELFF	TGTGCCACTAGGACAGGCGTCGCCGGGGAGCTGTTTTTT
15	.	TRBV7-8	.	TRBJ2-2	CASSPGQGWIGELFF	TGTGCCAGCAGCCCAGGACAAGGGTGGATCGGGGAGCTGTTTTTT
12	TRBD1	TRBV4-3	.	TRBJ1-2	CASSQTGAGYTF	TGCGCCAGCAGCCAAACAGGGGCAGGCTACACCTTC
14	TRBD2	TRBV30	.	TRBJ2-7	CAWSGLAGIGEQYF	TGTGCCTGGAGTGGACTAGCGGGGATCGGCGAGCAGTACTTC
10	.	TRBV20-1	.	TRBJ2-1	CSALYNEQFF	TGCAGTGCTCTCTACAATGAGCAGTTCTTC
14	.	TRBV19	.	TRBJ1-5	CASSAKNSNQPQHF	TGTGCCAGTAGTGCCAAGAATAGCAATCAGCCCCAGCATTTT
14	TRBD2	TRBV28	once	TRBJ2-7	CASSLLASGNEQYF	TGTGCCAGCAGTTTATTGGCTAGCGGGAACGAGCAGTACTTC
15	TRBD2	TRBV5-1	.	TRBJ2-2	CASRVTAGATGELFF	TGCGCCAGCAGAGTGACAGCGGGGGCCACCGGGGAGCTGTTTTTT
16	.	TRBV7-6	.	TRBJ2-7	CASSPSTGRSSYEQYF	TGTGCCAGCAGCCCCAGCACAGGGAGGAGCTCCTACGAGCAGTACTTC
12	.	TRBV19	.	TRBJ2-2	CASSNRTRELFF	TGTGCCAGTAGTAATAGGACTCGGGAGCTGTTTTTT
14	TRBD2	TRBV5-1	.	TRBJ2-7	CASRQTSGRIGQYF	TGCGCCAGCAGACAAACTAGCGGGAGGATTGGGCAGTACTTC
18	.	TRBV19	.	TRBJ2-2	CASSVSHPGRTGTGELFF	TGTGCCAGTAGTGTCTCCCACCCAGGGAGAACCGGCACCGGGGAGCTGTTTTTT
13	TRBD1	TRBV18	.	TRBJ2-7	CASSWAGGYEQYF	TGTGCCAGCTCGTGGGCAGGGGGCTACGAGCAGTACTTC
17	.	TRBV19	.	TRBJ2-6	CASSMGRTSSGANVLTF	TGTGCCAGTAGTATGGGACGTACTAGCTCTGGGGCCAACGTCCTGACTTTC
14	TRBD1	TRBV11-2	.	TRBJ1-2	CASSGDRGNYGYTF	TGTGCCAGCAGCGGGGACAGGGGAAACTATGGCTACACCTTC
14	.	TRBV6-5	.	TRBJ2-7	CASSSRRRDYEQYF	TGTGCCAGCAGTTCTCGACGCAGGGACTACGAGCAGTACTTC
14	.	TRBV11-3	.	TRBJ2-1	CASSLVGPYNEQFF	TGTGCCAGCAGCTTGGTAGGGCCGTACAATGAGCAGTTCTTC
14	TRBD2	TRBV5-4	.	TRBJ2-5	CASSLGASGETQYF	TGTGCCAGCAGCTTGGGGGCTAGCGGGGAGACCCAGTACTTC